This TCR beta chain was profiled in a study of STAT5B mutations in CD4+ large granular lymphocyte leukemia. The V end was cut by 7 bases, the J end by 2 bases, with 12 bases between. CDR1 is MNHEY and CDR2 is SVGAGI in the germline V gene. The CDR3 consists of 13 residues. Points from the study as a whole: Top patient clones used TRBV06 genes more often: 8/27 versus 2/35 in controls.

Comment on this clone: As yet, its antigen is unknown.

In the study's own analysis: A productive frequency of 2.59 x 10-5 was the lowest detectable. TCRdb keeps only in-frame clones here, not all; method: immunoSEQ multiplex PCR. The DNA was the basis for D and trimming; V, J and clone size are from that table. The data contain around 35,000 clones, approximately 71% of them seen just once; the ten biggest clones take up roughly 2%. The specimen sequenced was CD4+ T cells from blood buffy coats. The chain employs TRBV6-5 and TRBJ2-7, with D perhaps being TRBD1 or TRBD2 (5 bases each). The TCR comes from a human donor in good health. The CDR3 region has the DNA TGTGCCAGCAACGCTAGGGACCCCTACGAGCAGTACTTC. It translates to CASNARDPYEQYF.